The 26 T cell receptor beta chains given below trace back to one sample, sequenced in a study of blood T cells in healthy people across ages. The authors ran a second PCR of about 7 to 12 cycles using a sample-barcoded 5' primer and a J-beta primer mix. TCRdb re-analysed the 5' RACE reads in MiXCR, keeping a single row per CDR3 protein. The data hold 1 million or so distinct CDR3 sequences, with 40% to 50% observed a single time. Material: blood. These receptors all stem from a woman aged 60-75 years in good health.

The rearrangement uses TRBV11-2 and TRBJ2-5; D may be TRBD2 (6 bases). The ends were cut back, 3 bases at V and 7 bases at J, with 12 bases in the middle. The CDR3 has 13 amino acids. The germline CDR1 and CDR2 sequences are SGHAT and FQNNGV. CDR3 protein: CASSLEGLGTQYF. Here the CDR3 DNA reads TGTGCCAGCAGCTTGGAGGGGCTAGGGACCCAGTACTTC.

This clonotype was seen more than once but under ten times. This sequence joins TRBV4-2 and TRBJ2-3; TRBD2 agrees at 12 bases. The CDR3 is 19 residues long. The germline gives CDR1 LGHNA, CDR2 YNFKEQ. Trimming cost V 0 bases and J 1 base; bases outside gene matches: 8. The CDR3 reads CASSQEPLAGGPGTDTQYF. In nucleotides, the CDR3 is TGTGCCAGCAGCCAAGAACCTCTAGCGGGAGGGCCCGGCACAGATACGCAGTATTTT.

In this sample, this clonotype turned up a few times. The gene calls are TRBV29-1 and TRBJ2-1, with D possibly matching TRBD2 (5 bases). The CDR3 contains 13 residues. Germline lookup yields CDR1 SQVTM and CDR2 ANQGSEA. The V gene lost 3 bases and the J gene lost 1 base, with 7 bases spanning the gap. The CDR3 DNA reads TGCAGCGTTGAGAGGGAGTCCTACAATGAGCAGTTCTTC. Protein: CSVERESYNEQFF.

This chain connects TRBV10-3 to TRBJ1-4, with TRBD1 matching 7 bases. This CDR3 comprises 13 residues. Germline-derived CDR1 and CDR2 are ENHRY and SYGVKD. V gave up 6 bases and J gave up 9 bases; unmatched junction bases: 7. CDR3 amino acids: CAIRPDRTQKLFF. CDR3 sequence (DNA): TGTGCCATCAGGCCGGACAGGACTCAAAAACTGTTTTTT.

The genes are TRBV20-1 and TRBJ2-1; TRBD1 is a possible D gene (6 bases). The V end was cut by 6 bases, the J end by 7 bases, with 16 bases between. Germline CDR1 and CDR2: DFQATT and SNEGSKA (reference sequence). CDR3 length equals 13 residues. CDR3 sequence (DNA): TGCAGTGCAGACGACAGGCGAACGAATGAGCAGTTCTTC. It translates to CSADDRRTNEQFF.

This clonotype was observed many times. J is TRBJ2-5 and V is TRBV11-2; 9 bases line up with TRBD1. The CDR3 runs 16 residues. The trim removed 1 base at V and 11 bases at J, leaving 14 bases unmatched. Germline lookup yields CDR1 SGHAT and CDR2 FQNNGV. The DNA of the CDR3 is TGTGCCAGCAGCTTAGGATCGACAGGACAGGGGAACACACAGTACTTC. It specifies CASSLGSTGQGNTQYF.

The V and J genes are TRBV6-1 and TRBJ1-3, with TRBD1 matching over 7 bases. CDR3 size: 16 residues. The trim removed 1 base at V and 1 base at J, leaving 4 bases unmatched. The V gene's germline CDR1 is MNHNS and CDR2 SASEGT. CDR3 sequence: CASSEGAQGSGNTIYF. The CDR3 nucleotides read TGTGCCAGCAGTGAAGGGGCACAGGGGTCTGGAAACACCATATATTTT.

The sample holds a few counts of this clonotype. The chain links TRBV10-1 to TRBJ2-7; D unresolved. Trimming left V 1 base short and J 6 bases short, with 10 bases between. The CDR3 covers 13 residues. Germline assignment: CDR1 WNHNN and CDR2 SYGVQD (reference sequence). The CDR3 reads CASSELLSGEQYF. The CDR3 nucleotides read TGCGCCAGCAGTGAGTTGTTGTCGGGCGAGCAGTACTTC.

The chain is built from TRBV12-3 or TRBV12-4 and TRBJ2-3; D gene uncertain. The V and J ends lost 2 bases and 8 bases respectively, with 8 bases between them. The CDR3 loop spans 12 amino acids. The CDR3 spells CASSLKGGTQYF. The CDR3 DNA follows: TGTGCCAGCAGTTTAAAAGGCGGTACGCAGTATTTT.

The chain combines TRBV20-1 with TRBJ1-2, with a tentative D call TRBD1 (6 bases). The CDR3 has 12 amino acids. CDR1 is DFQATT and CDR2 is SNEGSKA in the germline V gene (reference sequence). The germline V and J ends were trimmed by 5 bases and 4 bases, with 11 bases remaining between them. The DNA of the CDR3 is TGCAGTGCTGTACAGGGACCCTATGGCTACACCTTC. Its protein is CSAVQGPYGYTF.

This chain joins TRBV5-1 and TRBJ2-7; no reliable D call. With the DNA end fitting TRBJ2-5 better, the J assignment may be wrong. This CDR3 contains 13 residues. CDR1 and CDR2 (germline): SGHRS, YFSETQ. CDR3 amino acids: CASSTIGGETQYF. CDR3 bases: TGCGCCAGCAGCACCATAGGCGGAGAGACCCAGTACTTC.

The chain has TRBV27 and TRBJ2-1; D uncertain. The V gene lost 5 bases and the J gene lost 12 bases, with 14 bases spanning the gap. CDR3 length equals 12 residues. Germline V CDR1 and CDR2: MNHEY, SMNVEV (reference sequence). CDR3 sequence reads: CASSPLGRRQFF. CDR3 sequence (DNA): TGTGCCAGCAGTCCCCTTGGGCGGCGGCAGTTCTTC.

The chain employs TRBV5-1 and TRBJ2-7; 9 bases fit TRBD2. Germline CDR1 and CDR2: SGHRS and YFSETQ. This CDR3 has 17 residues. Trimming at V came to 0 bases and at J to 2 bases, leaving 9 bases not matched to a gene. The CDR3 is CASSLVWLAGWAYEQYF. The CDR3 DNA reads as TGCGCCAGCAGCTTGGTGTGGCTAGCGGGGTGGGCCTACGAGCAGTACTTC.

This chain connects TRBV12-3 or TRBV12-4 to TRBJ2-7; no reliable D call. The better agreement between TRBJ2-4 and the DNA end casts doubt on the J call. This CDR3 has 15 amino acids. This CDR3 is CASRPPVTRGDIQYF. CDR3 nucleotide sequence: TGTGCCAGCAGGCCTCCTGTAACCCGTGGGGACATTCAGTACTTC.

The chain couples TRBV12-3 or TRBV12-4 to TRBJ2-3; D may be TRBD2 (6 bases). The CDR3 contains 14 residues. Deletions cut 7 bases from V and 2 bases from J, with 13 bases between. The CDR3 region is CASTLGLPTDTQYF. CDR3 nucleotides: TGTGCCAGCACCCTGGGACTCCCCACAGATACGCAGTATTTT.

The chain links TRBV27 to TRBJ2-3; TRBD2 aligns across 12 bases. The V gene end was trimmed by 5 bases and the J gene end by 5 bases; junction bases not matched to a gene: 8. CDR1 is MNHEY, CDR2 SMNVEV, per germline (reference sequence). The CDR3 consists of 16 residues. The CDR3 sequence is CASSLRTSGTGDTQYF. The CDR3 DNA reads as TGTGCCAGCAGTCTTCGGACTAGCGGGACGGGAGATACGCAGTATTTT.

The chain couples TRBV27 to TRBJ1-6; 8 nucleotides match TRBD1. CDR3 length: 16 residues. V dropped 3 bases and J dropped 1; count of bases not matched to a gene: 2. Looked up from germline, CDR1 is MNHEY and CDR2 is SMNVEV (reference sequence). CDR3 DNA: TGTGCCAGCAGTTTTGACAGGGGTTCCTATAATTCACCCCTCCACTTT. It encodes CASSFDRGSYNSPLHF.

The rearrangement links TRBV27 to TRBJ2-3; a possible D gene is TRBD2 (7 bases). CDR3 size: 17 residues. Looked up from germline, CDR1 is MNHEY and CDR2 is SMNVEV (reference sequence). The V gene lost 2 bases and the J gene lost 3 bases, with 18 bases spanning the gap. CDR3 in amino acids: CASSLMGGGRPTDTQYF. CDR3 DNA: TGTGCCAGCAGTTTAATGGGGGGCGGGAGACCGACAGATACGCAGTATTTT.

This clonotype was counted a few times. The chain joins TRBV12-3 or TRBV12-4 to TRBJ2-6; no definite D call. The V and J ends lost 0 bases and 9 bases respectively, with 0 bases between them. This CDR3 contains 11 residues. CDR3 DNA: TGTGCCAGCAGTTTAGCCAACGTCCTGACTTTC. This codes for CASSLANVLTF.

This sequence joins TRBV27 and TRBJ2-1; TRBD2 aligns across 12 bases. Germline V gene lookup returns CDR1 MNHEY and CDR2 SMNVEV (reference sequence). CDR3 length equals 15 residues. The CDR3 spells CQTRGLAGGYNEQFF. DNA for the CDR3: TGTCAAACCCGGGGGCTAGCGGGAGGGTACAATGAGCAGTTCTTC.

V and J are TRBV5-1 and TRBJ2-7; 12 nucleotides line up with TRBD2. The CDR3 totals 19 residues. Per the germline V gene, CDR1 is SGHRS and CDR2 is YFSETQ. The ends lost 4 bases at V and 3 bases at J; junction bases unmatched: 17. The CDR3 bases are TGCGCCAGCAGCCCGCCCGGGGGCCAGACTAGCGGGAGACTCTACGAGCAGTACTTC. Its translation: CASSPPGGQTSGRLYEQYF.

The chain joins TRBV7-9 to TRBJ2-5; D may be TRBD2 (7 bases). The CDR3 runs to 14 residues. CDR1 and CDR2 from the germline V gene are SEHNR and FQNEAQ (reference sequence). V dropped 5 bases and J dropped 4 bases, with 14 bases sitting between them. This CDR3 is CASSAQGGGETQYF. CDR3 coding DNA: TGTGCCAGCAGCGCACAAGGGGGGGGAGAGACCCAGTACTTC.

This clonotype was observed a few times. This sequence joins TRBV6-4 and TRBJ1-2; D uncertain. This CDR3 contains 15 residues. V shed 0 bases and J shed 0 bases, with 8 bases lying between them. CDR1 is MRHNA and CDR2 is SNTAGT in the germline V gene. The CDR3 is CASSDSPGSNYGYTF. CDR3 sequence (DNA): TGTGCCAGCAGTGACTCACCAGGTTCTAACTATGGCTACACCTTC.

The V call is TRBV6-6, the J call TRBJ2-5, with D maybe TRBD2 (6 bases). The J call is uncertain, as TRBJ2-7 better fits the DNA end. Germline CDR1 MNHNY, CDR2 SVGAGI (reference sequence). The CDR3 has 14 residues. The CDR3 DNA is TGTGCCAGCAGTTACGAGGCGGGATCTTACGAGCAGTACTTC. This sequence encodes CASSYEAGSYEQYF.

The chain employs TRBV29-1 and TRBJ1-4, with 7 bases fitting TRBD1. From germline, CDR1 is SQVTM and CDR2 ANQGSEA. The length of the CDR3 is 14 residues. V lost 4 bases and J lost 3; bases outside the gene matches: 5. The CDR3 DNA reads as TGCAGCGTTGGGGTGGGACAGTCTAATGAAAAACTGTTTTTT. Translation: CSVGVGQSNEKLFF.

This clonotype was recorded a few times. The chain is built from TRBV20-1 and TRBJ2-7; 13 bases agree with TRBD2. The DNA end is a closer match to TRBJ2-5, so the J assignment may be wrong. Per the germline V gene, CDR1 is DFQATT and CDR2 is SNEGSKA (reference sequence). The CDR3 loop spans 16 amino acids. The CDR3 loop is CSAVAHGLAGVETQYF. The CDR3 DNA reads as TGCAGTGCTGTTGCCCACGGACTAGCGGGAGTAGAGACCCAGTACTTC.